The 23 T cell receptor beta chains listed next were all sequenced from one sample in a study of vaccination effects on CD4 cells after COVID-19. Measured with immunoSEQ multiplex PCR; TCRdb has only the in-frame clones, and not every one. The sample includes 30,000 to 40,000 clones, roughly 66% seen only once; the top ten take less than 40%. Their target antigens are unknown. Antigen-specific CD4+ T cells were expanded with viral peptide pools in the ViraFEST assay before sequencing. Once cultured for approximately ten days, the cells underwent separation to obtain CD4+ T cells. It was between March and December 2020 that the person had a SARS-CoV-2 infection confirmed by PCR. This material consisted of CD4+ T cells from PBMCs cultured with a peptide pool, taken before COVID-19 vaccination. The receptors stem from a human donor who had a prior SARS-CoV-2 infection.

The rearrangement uses TRBV4-3 and TRBJ2-3; possible D gene TRBD2, 6 bases. Germline values: CDR1 LGHNA, CDR2 YSLEER. This CDR3 is built from 16 residues. Trimming took off 0 bases at V and 2 bases at J, with 12 bases between the two ends. The DNA of the CDR3 is TGCGCCAGCAGCCAAGATAAACGGGAGTACACAGATACGCAGTATTTT. Translating it yields CASSQDKREYTDTQYF.

The CDR3 nucleotides read TGTGCCAGCAGTTTCCAGGGTCCGACCAACACTGAAGCTTTCTTT. It translates to CASSFQGPTNTEAFF. The chain employs TRBV5-5 and TRBJ1-1; D may be TRBD1 (5 bases). V was clipped by 5 bases and J by 2 bases, with 16 bases between them. The germline CDR1 and CDR2 sequences are SGHKS and YYEKEE (reference sequence). This CDR3 is built from 15 residues.

The chain couples TRBV6-5 to TRBJ1-1, with a tentative D call TRBD1 (5 bases). Germline V CDR1 and CDR2: MNHEY, SVGAGI. V lost 9 bases and J lost 1, with 15 bases in between. The CDR3 is 14 amino acids. CDR3 nucleotides: TGTGCCAGTAAGGGGTGGCGGGAGAACACTGAAGCTTTCTTT. Protein product: CASKGWRENTEAFF.

This chain uses TRBV9 with TRBJ1-5; TRBD1 might be the D (5 bases). Trimming pared 0 bases from V and 3 bases from J, leaving 10 bases between. From germline, CDR1 is SGDLS and CDR2 YYNGEE. The CDR3 sequence is 15 residues long. CDR3 nucleotides: TGTGCCAGCAGCGTAGGGGGCTGGGACAATCAGCCCCAGCATTTT. Translation gives CASSVGGWDNQPQHF.

The chain joins TRBV7-2 to TRBJ2-5; D not resolved. Germline V gives CDR1 SGHTA, CDR2 FQGNSA. The ends were cut back, 7 bases at V and 0 bases at J, with 9 bases in the middle. This CDR3 contains 13 residues. CDR3 in amino acids: CASTRTNQETQYF. The CDR3 bases are TGTGCCAGCACCCGGACCAACCAAGAGACCCAGTACTTC.

This clone has a handful of counts. This sequence joins TRBV5-4 and TRBJ2-3; TRBD1 or TRBD2 may be the D gene (6 bases each). Germline V lookup: CDR1 SGHNT, CDR2 YYREEE (reference sequence). The V end lost 0 bases, the J end lost 0 bases, and 11 bases lay between the germline ends. The CDR3 runs to 16 residues. CDR3 sequence: CASSLGRDTSTDTQYF. The CDR3 DNA follows: TGTGCCAGCAGCTTGGGGCGGGACACTAGCACAGATACGCAGTATTTT. Supplemented by reference TRBV5-4 and TRBJ2-3, the full variable domain reads ETGVTQSPTHLIKTRGQQVTLRCSSQSGHNTVSWYQQALGQGPQFIFQYYREEENGRGNFPPRFSGLQFPNYSSELNVNALELDDSALYLCASSLGRDTSTDTQYFGPGTRLTVL.

The table lists this clone with a count of one. The chain recombines TRBV2 with TRBJ2-3; D not certain. The CDR3 consists of 13 residues. Germline CDR1 is SNHLY and CDR2 is FYNNEI. The ends were cut back, 1 base at V and 6 bases at J, with 8 bases in the middle. The CDR3 coding sequence is TGTGCCAGCAGTGAAGTACACAGTGATACGCAGTATTTT. Translating gives CASSEVHSDTQYF.

This clone was observed many times. The rearrangement links TRBV2 to TRBJ2-7, with D possibly matching TRBD2 (5 bases). The CDR3 spans 14 residues. The V gene's germline CDR1 is SNHLY and CDR2 FYNNEI. V lost 7 bases, J lost 2 bases, and 15 bases lay in between. Written as DNA, the CDR3 is TGTGCCAGCAACGACGCCGGGAAAGCCTACGAGCAGTACTTC. Translating gives CASNDAGKAYEQYF.

This clone came up once. V gene TRBV29-1 combines with J gene TRBJ1-1; 7 bases are a match to TRBD1. The CDR3 is made up of 13 amino acids. Germline loops: CDR1 SQVTM, CDR2 ANQGSEA. V shed 7 bases, J shed 5 bases, and the junction held 10 bases outside the gene matches. The CDR3 sequence: CSDVTGRETEAFF. The CDR3 DNA sequence: TGCAGCGACGTGACAGGGAGAGAAACTGAAGCTTTCTTT.

The chain recombines TRBV25-1 with TRBJ2-2; 8 nucleotides line up with TRBD2. V was clipped by 4 bases and J by 3 bases; unmatched bases: 4. Looked up from germline, CDR1 is MGHDK and CDR2 is SYGVNS. The CDR3 is 15 amino acids. CDR3 nucleotides: TGTGCCAGCAGTGTCGGACTAGCTGACACCGGGGAGCTGTTTTTT. It specifies CASSVGLADTGELFF.

This clone was seen only once. CDR3 sequence reads: CASGLNQDSYSNQPQHF. The CDR3 DNA reads as TGTGCTAGTGGTTTGAACCAGGACAGTTATAGCAATCAGCCCCAGCATTTT. V and J are TRBV12-5 and TRBJ1-5, with D perhaps matching TRBD1 (6 bases). V was pared by 2 bases and J by 0 bases, with 14 bases between. CDR1 is LGHNT and CDR2 is FRNRAP in the germline V gene. There are 17 residues in the CDR3.

The V and J genes are TRBV19 and TRBJ2-4, with D unresolved. This CDR3 has 13 amino acids. The germline gives CDR1 LNHDA, CDR2 SQIVND (reference sequence). The V gene lost 6 bases and the J gene lost 1 base, with 7 bases spanning the gap. CDR3 coding DNA: TGTGCCAGTAGAGATGAGGCCAAAAACATTCAGTACTTC. This codes for CASRDEAKNIQYF.

The chain has TRBV7-2 and TRBJ2-3; 13 positions match TRBD2. This CDR3 spans 16 amino acids. After removal of 4 bases from V and 11 bases from J, the junction contained 12 bases not matched to a gene. Germline V gives CDR1 SGHTA, CDR2 FQGNSA. CDR3 in DNA: TGTGCCAGCAGCTCCGGACTAGCGGGAGTGGGGTTGGGGCAGTATTTT. Encoded protein: CASSSGLAGVGLGQYF.

This chain links TRBV2 with TRBJ2-1; 10 bases line up with TRBD1. This CDR3 region has 15 residues. V lost 3 bases, J lost 10 bases, and 9 bases stayed unmatched. The V gene's germline CDR1 is SNHLY and CDR2 FYNNEI. The chain's CDR3 is CASSDMRTGGREQFF. The CDR3 region has the DNA TGTGCCAGCAGTGATATGAGGACAGGGGGGAGGGAGCAGTTCTTC.

This clone came up once. V is TRBV7-8 and J is TRBJ1-1; 8 bases map to TRBD1. After removal of 3 bases from V and 11 bases from J, the junction contained 8 bases not matched to a gene. Germline V gene data show CDR1 as SGHVS and CDR2 as FQNEAQ. The CDR3 contains 13 residues. The chain's CDR3 is CASSLGDRWRAFF. The CDR3, as DNA: TGTGCCAGCAGCTTGGGGGACAGGTGGAGGGCTTTCTTT.

This sequence joins TRBV19 and TRBJ1-3; unclear D gene. The germline gives CDR1 LNHDA, CDR2 SQIVND (reference sequence). The CDR3 sequence is 15 residues long. V lost 0 bases, J lost 1 base, and 7 bases lay in between. The CDR3 nucleotides read TGTGCCAGTAGTATAGATACAGATTCTGGAAACACCATATATTTT. Its translation is CASSIDTDSGNTIYF.

DNA of the CDR3: TGTGCCACCAGCAGGAGGGGAGGGAATCAGCCCCAGCATTTT. Encoded protein: CATSRRGGNQPQHF. This chain links TRBV15 with TRBJ1-5, with TRBD1 as a possible D gene (5 bases). The ends were cut back, 3 bases at V and 4 bases at J, with 10 bases in the middle. The CDR3 consists of 14 residues. Germline CDR1 LNHNV, CDR2 YYDKDF (reference sequence).

CDR3 in DNA: TGTGCTAGTGGTTTGGGGATAGCGGGTGAGGAGACCCAGTACTTC. It encodes CASGLGIAGEETQYF. The J gene is TRBJ2-5, the V gene TRBV12-5; TRBD2 matches at 7 bases. The CDR3 has 15 amino acids. Germline V gene lookup returns CDR1 LGHNT and CDR2 FRNRAP. V lost 1 base to trimming and J lost 5 bases; unmatched junction nucleotides: 7.

The rearrangement links TRBV18 to TRBJ2-7; the match to TRBD2 covers 9 bases. V lost 3 bases and J lost 2; bases outside the gene matches: 2. The germline gives CDR1 KGHSH, CDR2 LQKENI. There are 14 residues in the CDR3. The CDR3 bases are TGTGCCAGCTCACCTGCTAGCGGGACCTACGAGCAGTACTTC. It encodes CASSPASGTYEQYF.

The chain carries TRBV19 and TRBJ1-5, with D possibly matching TRBD1 (5 bases). Germline V gene data show CDR1 as LNHDA and CDR2 as SQIVND (reference sequence). This CDR3 contains 17 residues. Trimming stripped 4 bases from V and 0 bases from J, with 16 bases between. The CDR3 DNA follows: TGTGCCAGTAGTACCAGGGCCCCGCCGTATAGCAATCAGCCCCAGCATTTT. Its protein is CASSTRAPPYSNQPQHF.

The chain uses TRBV7-8 and TRBJ1-3; D gene ambiguous. The CDR3 is 15 amino acids. Per germline, CDR1 SGHVS and CDR2 FQNEAQ. Deletions cut 2 bases from V and 2 bases from J, with 10 bases between. In DNA, the CDR3 is TGTGCCAGCAGCTTACGGGATTTCGCTGGAAACACCATATATTTT. Its protein is CASSLRDFAGNTIYF.

The V and J genes are TRBV10-3 and TRBJ2-7, with 7 bases lining up with TRBD2. Germline CDR1 is ENHRY and CDR2 is SYGVKD. CDR3 length equals 15 residues. The trim removed 8 bases at V and 2 bases at J, leaving 12 bases unmatched. CDR3: CAIGGEGGSPYEQYF. In DNA form, the CDR3 reads TGTGCCATCGGGGGGGAGGGAGGGTCCCCCTACGAGCAGTACTTC.

The chain combines TRBV19 with TRBJ2-7; 7 positions match TRBD2. The CDR3 covers 14 residues. V was pared by 1 base and J by 2 bases, with 2 bases of the junction left unmatched. Germline CDR1 reads LNHDA; CDR2 reads SQIVND (reference sequence). The CDR3 region is CASSIVGGTYEQYF. CDR3 in DNA: TGTGCCAGTAGTATAGTGGGGGGGACCTACGAGCAGTACTTC.